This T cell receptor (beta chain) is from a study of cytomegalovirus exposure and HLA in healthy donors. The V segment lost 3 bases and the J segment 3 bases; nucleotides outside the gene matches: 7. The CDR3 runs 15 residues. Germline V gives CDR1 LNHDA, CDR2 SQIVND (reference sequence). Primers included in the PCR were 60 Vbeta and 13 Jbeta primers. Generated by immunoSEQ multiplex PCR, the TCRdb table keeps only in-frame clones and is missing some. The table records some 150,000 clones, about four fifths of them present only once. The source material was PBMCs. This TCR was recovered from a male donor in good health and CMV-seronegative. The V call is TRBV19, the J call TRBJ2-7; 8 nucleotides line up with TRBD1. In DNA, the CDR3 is TGTGCCAGTAGTATCGCCAGGGGGCAGTTCTACGAGCAGTACTTC. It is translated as CASSIARGQFYEQYF.